The present entry profiles one T cell receptor beta chain with its context. Its antigen is not identified. This sample is drawn from a study of OX40 agonist ivuxolimab in advanced cancers. Study at large: Every 2 weeks, ivuxolimab was infused into the patients intravenously at between 0.01 and 10 mg/kg.

Broader study findings: Fewer expanded clones were found on average in CD4+ than in CD8+ T cells.

Here immunoSEQ multiplex PCR was the method, and the copy in TCRdb shows in-frame clones only, minus some. Of 90,000 to 95,000 clones listed, around 87% were seen once; the top ten hold approximately 4%. The CDR3 totals 14 residues. Trimming took 11 bases from V and 3 from J; bases not matched to a gene: 12. The germline V gene has CDR1 LNHDA and CDR2 SQIVND (reference sequence). V is TRBV19 and J is TRBJ1-1; 7 bases align to TRBD1. This clonotype was obtained from an adult with an advanced solid tumor such as melanoma, head and neck, liver or kidney cancer. The sample in question was CD4+ or CD8+ T cells sorted from blood, obtained in a trial of the OX40 agonist ivuxolimab. DNA for the CDR3: TGTGCCTGCGGAAGAAGAGGGGGCGACACTGAAGCTTTCTTT. It specifies CACGRRGGDTEAFF.